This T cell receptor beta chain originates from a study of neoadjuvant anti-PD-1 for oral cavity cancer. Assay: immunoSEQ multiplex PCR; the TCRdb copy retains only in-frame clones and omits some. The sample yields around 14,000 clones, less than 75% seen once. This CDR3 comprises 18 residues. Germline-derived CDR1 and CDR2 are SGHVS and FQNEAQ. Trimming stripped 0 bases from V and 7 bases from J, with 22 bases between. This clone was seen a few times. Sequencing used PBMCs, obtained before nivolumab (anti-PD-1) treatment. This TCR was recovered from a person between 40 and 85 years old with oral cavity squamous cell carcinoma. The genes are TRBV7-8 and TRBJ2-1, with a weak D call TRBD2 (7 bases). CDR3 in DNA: TGTGCCAGCAGCTTAGCGGGTATGGCAGCGGGACAAGCTAATGAGCAGTTCTTC. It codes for CASSLAGMAAGQANEQFF.